The sequence of this T cell receptor (beta chain) was determined in a study of blood T cell repertoires in COVID-19. Sequencing was performed with immunoSEQ multiplex PCR; in TCRdb, only in-frame clones are kept and a portion is missing. The table has a few hundred thousand clones, around 83% seen once. The germline V and J ends were trimmed by 0 bases and 5 bases, with 12 bases remaining between them. CDR3 length equals 15 residues. Germline V CDR1 and CDR2: LNHNV, YYDKDF (reference sequence). Input material: peripheral blood. This chain links TRBV15 with TRBJ2-3, with D perhaps TRBD2 (6 bases). This TCR derives from a woman aged 40 to 50 who had recovered from COVID-19. The CDR3 DNA sequence: TGTGCCACCAGCAGAGATCGGGTGGAGGGAGATACGCAGTATTTT. Its translation is CATSRDRVEGDTQYF.